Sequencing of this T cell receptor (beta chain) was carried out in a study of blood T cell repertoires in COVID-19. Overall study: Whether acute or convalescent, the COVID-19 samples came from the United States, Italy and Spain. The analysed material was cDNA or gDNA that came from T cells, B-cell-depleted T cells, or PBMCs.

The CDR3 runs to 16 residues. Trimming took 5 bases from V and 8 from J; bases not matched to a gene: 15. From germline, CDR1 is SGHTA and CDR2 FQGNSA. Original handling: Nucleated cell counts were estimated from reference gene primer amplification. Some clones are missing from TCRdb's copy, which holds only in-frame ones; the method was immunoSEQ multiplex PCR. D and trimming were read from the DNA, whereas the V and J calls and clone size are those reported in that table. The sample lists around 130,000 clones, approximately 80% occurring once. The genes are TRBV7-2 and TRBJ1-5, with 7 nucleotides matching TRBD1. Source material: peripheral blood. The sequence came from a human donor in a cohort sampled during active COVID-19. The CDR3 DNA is TGTGCCAGCAGCACCCTCGACAGGGCCGGTAGAGAGCCCCAGCATTTT. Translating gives CASSTLDRAGREPQHF.